This T cell receptor beta chain was profiled in a study of blood T cell repertoires in COVID-19 (dated by TCRdb to about 2020). Describing the broader study: Samples covering the acute and convalescent phases of COVID-19 were provided by collaborators in the United States, Italy and Spain. The prospective study material was composed of cDNA or gDNA derived from T cells, B-cell-depleted T cells, or PBMCs. Subjects who had been exposed to COVID-19, were actively infected with it, or had recovered from it provided the deeply sampled blood TCRbeta repertoires that made up the dataset. The repertoires were released in a freely available public database meant as a resource for research on the immune response to SARS-CoV-2. Samples were obtained from the ongoing ImmuneRACE study (first 160 participants) and from 1,254 subjects provided by 6 global collaborators. Sample metadata almost always included a de-identified subject ID, COVID-19 status, age in years and sex. Where HLA class I and class II types were available, the types were taken from metadata supplied by the sample provider, not from assay-based typing.

Enrolling through a virtual design, the prospective study's participants ranged in age from about 18 to 89 years and lived across approximately 25 United States geographic areas. To assign participants to cohorts, the prospective study relied on clinical history that participants themselves reported in a screening survey and a study questionnaire. Exposed participants were defined as having been in contact with someone with a PCR-confirmed or clinician-diagnosed COVID-19 case within 2 weeks of study entry. In the prospective study, mobile phlebotomists collected whole blood, serum and a nasopharyngeal or oropharyngeal swab from each participant. Prospective study participants could optionally give additional blood draws and questionnaires over a 2-month period. Prospective study blood samples were shipped either frozen or at room temperature before DNA extraction. Spanning cysteine to phenylalanine, the CDR3 consists of 15 amino acids. The kept DNA is CDR3 alone, 45 bases in frame from the first base. V trim: 4 bases; J trim: 4 bases; unmatched bases: 6.

The investigation overall reported the following: How much clinical and demographic metadata was included differed by source and by participant, and the metadata was provided uncurated.

Regarding this clone: Its antigen remains undetermined. Base qualities were left out, and no much larger clone turns up one base away.

TCRbeta CDR3 regions were amplified from genomic DNA by means of the immunoSEQ Assay, a bias-controlled multiplex PCR. The source study handled its data this way. Nucleated cell counts per sample were estimated from amplification of reference gene primers within the assay. To quantify the absolute abundance of each unique TCRbeta CDR3 rearrangement, sequence reads were collapsed and filtered. For each sample, productive Simpson clonality was calculated by taking the square root of Simpson's diversity index across productive rearrangements. Entries here come from immuneACCESS through TCRdb and include only in-frame sequences with V and J called. Some clones fail to appear in such tables; in the studies checked, an unresolved V gene covers under half of the shortfall, and the cause of the remainder is unknown. The V and J calls and clone size are taken from that table; D and trimming were inferred from the DNA. Present in this sample are approximately 220,000 clones, about four fifths of which were seen just once. The top ten clones comprise roughly 5% of the sample.

Recombination linked TRBV23-1 to TRBJ1-4, with 7 junctional bases fitting TRBD1. TRBV23-1 has ORF status, its function being uncertain. The origin of this receptor is a woman in her 50s who had been exposed to COVID-19. Sequencing was carried out using PBMCs or T cells enriched from blood (not recorded which). The nucleotide sequence reads as follows: TGCGCCAGCAGTCTTAACAGGGGCGGTAATGAAAAACTGTTTTTT. It translates as CASSLNRGGNEKLFF.